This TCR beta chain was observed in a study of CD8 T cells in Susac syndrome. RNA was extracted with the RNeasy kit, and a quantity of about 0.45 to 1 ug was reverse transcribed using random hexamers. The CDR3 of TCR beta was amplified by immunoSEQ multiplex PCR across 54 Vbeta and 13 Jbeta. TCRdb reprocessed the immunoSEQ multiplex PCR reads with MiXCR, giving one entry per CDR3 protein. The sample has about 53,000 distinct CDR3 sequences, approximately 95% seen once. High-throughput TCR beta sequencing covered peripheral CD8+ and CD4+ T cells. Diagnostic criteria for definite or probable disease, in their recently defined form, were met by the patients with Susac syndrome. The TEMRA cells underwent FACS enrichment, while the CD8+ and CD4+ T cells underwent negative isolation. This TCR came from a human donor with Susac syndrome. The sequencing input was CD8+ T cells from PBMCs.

The CDR3 protein is CASSLALRYEQYF. The CDR3 coding sequence is TGTGCCAGCAGCTTAGCACTTCGCTACGAGCAGTACTTC. V is TRBV11-2 and J is TRBJ2-7; D not certain. Germline loops: CDR1 SGHAT, CDR2 FQNNGV. This CDR3 comprises 13 residues. V lost 1 base to trimming and J lost 3 bases, with 7 bases between them.